This TCR beta chain originates from a study of regulatory T cells in long-lasting Graves disease. Study results and limitations: Persistent patients shared more public clonotypes (under 3,000) than newly diagnosed patients (around 910). Preferential use of TRBV28, TRBJ1-2 and TRBJ2-5 was seen in persistent disease.

Stated time point: newly diagnosed GD, antithyroid drugs for less than 3 months. With RNA extracted from PBMCs as input, the TCR library was made. The CDR3 consists of 16 residues. The V gene's germline CDR1 is MGHRA and CDR2 YSYEKL. V lost 3 bases to trimming and J lost 3 bases; unmatched junction nucleotides: 10. Researchers made TCR beta libraries by using iRepertoire HTBI primers and running Arm-PCR on CDR3 regions. From the multiplex PCR reads, TCRdb called clonotypes with MiXCR, one entry per CDR3 protein. The data hold around 480,000 distinct CDR3 sequences, with more than 15% observed a single time. With regard to this clonotype: What it recognizes is unknown.

The same data also contributed to another study, on T cells in Graves' hyperthyroidism and ophthalmopathy. This second report adds: An initial round of RT-PCR targeting the TCR CDR3 relied on the HTBI primer set.

The J gene is TRBJ2-5, the V gene TRBV4-1, with 7 nucleotides matching TRBD1. This TCR came from a woman aged 35-60 years with Graves disease. This specimen consisted of peripheral blood mononuclear cells (PBMCs), obtained at new diagnosis, from a patient treated with antithyroid drugs. The CDR3 bases are TGCGCCAGCAGCCACCCCTGGACAGGAGAAAAAGAGACCCAGTACTTC. The encoded protein is CASSHPWTGEKETQYF.